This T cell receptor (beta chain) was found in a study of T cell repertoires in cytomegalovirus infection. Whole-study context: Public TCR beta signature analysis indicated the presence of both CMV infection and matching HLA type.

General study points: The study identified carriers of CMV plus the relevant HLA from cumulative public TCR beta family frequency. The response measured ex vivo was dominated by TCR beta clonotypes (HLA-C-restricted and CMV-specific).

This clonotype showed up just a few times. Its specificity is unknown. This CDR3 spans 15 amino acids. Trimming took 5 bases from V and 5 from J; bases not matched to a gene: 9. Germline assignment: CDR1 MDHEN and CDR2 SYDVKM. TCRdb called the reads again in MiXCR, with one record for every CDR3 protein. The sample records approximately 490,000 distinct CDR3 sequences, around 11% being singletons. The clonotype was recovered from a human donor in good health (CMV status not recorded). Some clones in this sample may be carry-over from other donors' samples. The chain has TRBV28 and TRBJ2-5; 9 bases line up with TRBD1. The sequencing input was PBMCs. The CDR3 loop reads CASSQYRGPGETQYF. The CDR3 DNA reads TGTGCCAGCAGTCAATACAGGGGGCCGGGTGAGACCCAGTACTTC.